The 6 T cell receptor beta chains reported below all come from one sample, sequenced in a study of patients and donors after allogeneic stem cell transplantation. From the RT-PCR reads, TCRdb called clonotypes with MiXCR, one entry per CDR3 protein. The sample has 800,000 to 1,000,000 distinct CDR3 sequences; around 17% are singletons. The sequenced sample consisted of blood, either unsorted or a sorted T cell fraction (not recorded which). The source is a human donor who was either an allogeneic HSCT recipient or a stem cell or donor lymphocyte infusion donor (not recorded which). It is not recorded whose cells these are; they may come from a transplant donor.

V is TRBV20-1 and J is TRBJ2-3; no clear D. CDR3 length equals 14 residues. Germline CDR1 reads DFQATT; CDR2 reads SNEGSKA (reference sequence). V lost 3 bases to trimming and J lost 2 bases, with 12 bases between them. Here the CDR3 DNA reads TGCAGTGCTAGTCGGTCACAGCTCACAGATACGCAGTATTTT. Amino acid sequence: CSASRSQLTDTQYF.

CDR3 DNA sequence: TGCAGCGTTGAAGTCTATCAAGAGACCCAGTACTTC. Translated: CSVEVYQETQYF. The genes are TRBV29-1 and TRBJ2-5, with no clear D. Trimming shortened V by 1 base and J by 2 bases, and 5 bases separated the two germline ends. CDR1 is SQVTM, CDR2 ANQGSEA, per germline. The CDR3 is made up of 12 amino acids.

This sequence joins TRBV6-5 and TRBJ2-7, with D maybe TRBD1 (6 bases). Trimming took 1 base from V and 3 from J, leaving 10 bases between them. The CDR3 extends over 14 amino acids. Germline V gene data show CDR1 as MNHEY and CDR2 as SVGAGI. CDR3 amino acids: CASSYYAGDYEQYF. CDR3 DNA: TGTGCCAGCAGTTACTATGCAGGGGACTACGAGCAGTACTTC.

This clonotype was detected only a few times. The chain combines TRBV12-3 or TRBV12-4 with TRBJ2-7; a possible D gene is TRBD1 (5 bases). The CDR3 consists of 14 residues. The V and J ends lost 7 bases and 0 bases respectively, with 13 bases between them. The CDR3 reads CASTPTANSYEQYF. The CDR3 nucleotides read TGTGCCAGCACCCCGACAGCCAACTCCTACGAGCAGTACTTC.

V is TRBV27 and J is TRBJ2-1, with D possibly being TRBD2 (6 bases). The CDR3 has 14 residues. V dropped 6 bases and J dropped 0 bases, with 9 bases sitting between them. Germline CDR1 and CDR2: MNHEY and SMNVEV (reference sequence). For the CDR3, the DNA is TGTGCCAGCAGAGGGCGGGGCTCCTACAATGAGCAGTTCTTC. This sequence encodes CASRGRGSYNEQFF.

This chain uses TRBV6-2 or TRBV6-3 with TRBJ1-5, with TRBD1 identical over 11 bases. Trimming took 6 bases from V and 7 from J; bases not matched to a gene: 14. CDR1 and CDR2 from the germline V gene are MNHEY and SVGEGT. The CDR3 spans 17 residues. CDR3 DNA sequence: TGTGCCAGCAGCCAGAACAGGGGACAGGGGGTCTCGCAGCCCCAGCATTTT. Amino acid sequence: CASSQNRGQGVSQPQHF.